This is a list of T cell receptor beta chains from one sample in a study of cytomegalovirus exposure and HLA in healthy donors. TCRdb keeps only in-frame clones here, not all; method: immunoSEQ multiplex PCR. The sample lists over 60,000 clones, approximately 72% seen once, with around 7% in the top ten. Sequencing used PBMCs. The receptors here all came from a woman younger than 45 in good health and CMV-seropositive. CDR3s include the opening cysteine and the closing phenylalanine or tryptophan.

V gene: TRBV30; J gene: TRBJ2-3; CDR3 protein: CAWSVLSPGTDTQYF
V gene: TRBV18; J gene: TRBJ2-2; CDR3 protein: CASLPGATTGELFF
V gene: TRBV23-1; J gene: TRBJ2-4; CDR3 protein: CASSQDWRHLAKNIQYF
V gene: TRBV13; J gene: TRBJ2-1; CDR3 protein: CASSPLAHAYNEQFF
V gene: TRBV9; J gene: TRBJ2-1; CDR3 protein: CASSPVRSYNEQFF
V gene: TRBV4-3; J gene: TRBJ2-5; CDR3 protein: CASSQDPDRAETQYF
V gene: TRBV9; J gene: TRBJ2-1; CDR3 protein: CASSVAGGRVSSYNEQFF
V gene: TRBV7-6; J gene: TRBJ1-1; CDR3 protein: CASSWDRATEAFF
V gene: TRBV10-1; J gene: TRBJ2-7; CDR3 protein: CASTTNPQGSYEQYF
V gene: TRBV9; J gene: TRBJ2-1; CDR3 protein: CASSVSEFGNEQFF
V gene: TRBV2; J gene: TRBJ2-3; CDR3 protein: CASRQAGGPTDTQYF
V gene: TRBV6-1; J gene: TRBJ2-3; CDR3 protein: CASSLRDRVPDTQYF
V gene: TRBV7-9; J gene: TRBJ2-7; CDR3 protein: CASSLALGLRSYEQYF
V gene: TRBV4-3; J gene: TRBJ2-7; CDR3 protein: CASSQAVDSFYEQYF
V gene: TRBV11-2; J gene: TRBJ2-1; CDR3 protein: CAASPLAGGENEQFF
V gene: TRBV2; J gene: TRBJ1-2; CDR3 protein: CASSGQGAHYGYTF
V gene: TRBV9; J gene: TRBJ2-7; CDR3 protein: CASSVGDYSYEQYF
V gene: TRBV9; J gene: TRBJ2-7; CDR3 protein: CAIANSATITSGYEQYF
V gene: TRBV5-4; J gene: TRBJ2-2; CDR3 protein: CASSFAAGELFF
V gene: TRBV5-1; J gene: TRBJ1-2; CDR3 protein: CASSLADTGDGYTF
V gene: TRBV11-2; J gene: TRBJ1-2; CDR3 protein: CASSLTVNNYGYTF
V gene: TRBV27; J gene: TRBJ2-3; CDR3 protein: CASSPSYTDTQYF
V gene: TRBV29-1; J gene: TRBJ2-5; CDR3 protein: CSVGTSGIETQYF
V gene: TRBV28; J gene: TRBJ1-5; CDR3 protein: CASSPSLLDRGIQPQHF
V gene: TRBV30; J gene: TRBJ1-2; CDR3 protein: CAWRLKDSSISF
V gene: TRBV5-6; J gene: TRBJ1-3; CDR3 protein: CASSFMEGTNTIYF
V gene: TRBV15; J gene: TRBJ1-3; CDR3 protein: CATSRGDRKISGNTIYF
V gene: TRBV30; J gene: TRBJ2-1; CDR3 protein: CAWSINYNEQFF
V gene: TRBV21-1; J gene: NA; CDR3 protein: CASSKLAGVGSYEQYF
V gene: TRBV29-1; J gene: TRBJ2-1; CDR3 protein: CSALGLASTEQFF
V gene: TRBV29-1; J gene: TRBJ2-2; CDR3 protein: CSGRTSGNGELFF
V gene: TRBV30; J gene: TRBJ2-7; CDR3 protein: CAWGTGTYYEQYF
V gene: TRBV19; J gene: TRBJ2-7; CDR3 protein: CASSSPSYEQYF
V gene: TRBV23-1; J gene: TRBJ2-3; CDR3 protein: CASSSLDSGITDTQYF
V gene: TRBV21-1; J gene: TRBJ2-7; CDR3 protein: CASRDGGAGGLSYEQYF
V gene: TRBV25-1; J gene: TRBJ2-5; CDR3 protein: CASSDRTGVVWETQYF
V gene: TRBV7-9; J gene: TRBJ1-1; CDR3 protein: CASSPLLQGPNTEAFF
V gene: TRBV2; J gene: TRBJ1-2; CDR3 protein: CASKAGDLYGYTF
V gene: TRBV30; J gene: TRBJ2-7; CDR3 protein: CAWSPGNSYEQYF
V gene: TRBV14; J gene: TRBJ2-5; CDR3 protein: CASSQGARSETQYF
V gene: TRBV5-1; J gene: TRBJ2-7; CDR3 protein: CASSWGGVNTEQYF
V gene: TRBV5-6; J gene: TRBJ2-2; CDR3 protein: CASRLGTSGMSGELVF
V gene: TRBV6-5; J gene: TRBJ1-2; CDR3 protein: CASSDRGWGYTF
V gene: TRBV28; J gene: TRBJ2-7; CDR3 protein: CASSGLAGGTIYEQYF
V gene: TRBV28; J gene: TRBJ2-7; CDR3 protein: CASSTLDRVAYEQYF
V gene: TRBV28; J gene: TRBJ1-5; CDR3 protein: CASSLGGYSNQPQHF
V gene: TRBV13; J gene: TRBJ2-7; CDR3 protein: CASSLVGQNYEQYF
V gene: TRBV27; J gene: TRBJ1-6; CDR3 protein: CASSLAPTGYNSPLHF
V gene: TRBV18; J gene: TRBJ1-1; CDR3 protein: CASSPTGTGGHTEAFF
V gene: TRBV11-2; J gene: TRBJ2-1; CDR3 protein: CASSIQGTLYNEQFF
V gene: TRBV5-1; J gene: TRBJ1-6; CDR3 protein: CASSSTLTGSSPLHF
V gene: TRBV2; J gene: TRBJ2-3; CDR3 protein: CASSATSGSADTQYF
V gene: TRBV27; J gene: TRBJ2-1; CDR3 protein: CASSFPHPKGFDEQFF
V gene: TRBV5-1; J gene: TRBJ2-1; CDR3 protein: CASSFAGTSGVYNEQFF
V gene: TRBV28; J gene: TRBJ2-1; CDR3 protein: CASSSGKRPVFF
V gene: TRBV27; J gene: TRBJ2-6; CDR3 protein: CASSLFQSGANVLTF
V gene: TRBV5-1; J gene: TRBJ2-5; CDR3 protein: CASSLEGSAAGTQYF
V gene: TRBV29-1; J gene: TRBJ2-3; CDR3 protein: CSWAGLRTDTQYF
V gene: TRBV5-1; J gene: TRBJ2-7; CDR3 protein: CASSLGSGEQYF
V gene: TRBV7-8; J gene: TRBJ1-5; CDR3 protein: CASSAFGGRNQPQHF